What follows is one TCR beta chain and its context. Its antigen is not identified. This record comes from a study of T cell repertoires in cytomegalovirus infection. Study context: CMV infection plus the matching HLA type was flagged by public TCR beta signatures.

After removal of 5 bases from V and 0 bases from J, the junction contained 7 bases not matched to a gene. Germline values: CDR1 LNHNV, CDR2 YYDKDF (reference sequence). The CDR3 spans 18 residues. TCRdb reanalysed the reads using MiXCR and keeps one entry per CDR3 protein. The sample contains about 500,000 distinct CDR3 sequences, roughly a third of which appear only once. Study-wide points: Adding up the frequency of public TCR beta families identified people who carried CMV plus the relevant HLA.

This chain joins TRBV15 and TRBJ2-5; 15 bases line up with TRBD2. This TCR came from a human donor in good health (CMV status not recorded). Some clones in this sample may be carry-over from other donors' samples. This sample comprised cultured PBMCs, obtained from culture after CMV antigen stimulation. Here the CDR3 DNA reads TGTGCCACCAGCGCCGGACTAGCGGGGGGGGGGTACCAAGAGACCCAGTACTTC. Protein product: CATSAGLAGGGYQETQYF.